The 11 T cell receptor beta chains reported below all come from one sample, sequenced in a study of spatial heterogeneity in lung cancer. Time point specified: blood at routine non-recurrence follow-up after resection. Unsorted tumor, nontumor lung tissue or cryopreserved PBMC supplied the whole RNA. TCRdb itself ran the 5' RACE reads through MiXCR, one entry per CDR3 protein. The sample includes about 120,000 distinct CDR3 sequences, 12% of them seen just once. The material sequenced was PBMCs, taken at follow-up. These receptors were obtained from a male donor with early-stage non-small cell lung cancer.

This clonotype was recorded at least ten times. This rearrangement joins TRBV27 to TRBJ1-1, with 8 positions matching TRBD1. The CDR3 runs 13 residues. The trim removed 4 bases at V and 5 bases at J, leaving 3 bases unmatched. Germline V gene data show CDR1 as MNHEY and CDR2 as SMNVEV (reference sequence). Here the CDR3 reads CASSSRQGTEAFF. The DNA of the CDR3 is TGTGCCAGCAGTTCGAGACAGGGGACTGAAGCTTTCTTT.

This clonotype was seen more than once but under ten times. The gene calls are TRBV6-1 and TRBJ1-1; 11 bases match TRBD1. The junction had 5 bases not matched to a gene; V was cut back by 3 bases and J by 8 bases. This CDR3 is built from 14 residues. The germline V gene encodes CDR1 MNHNS and CDR2 SASEGT. The CDR3 is CASSDGDRGKEAFF. The CDR3 region has the DNA TGTGCCAGCAGTGACGGGGACAGGGGGAAAGAAGCTTTCTTT.

The CDR3, as DNA: TGTGCCAGCAGCTCTGCTCACAATGAGCAGTTCTTC. Translated: CASSSAHNEQFF. The J gene is TRBJ2-1, the V gene TRBV7-3; D is uncertain. Looked up from germline, CDR1 is SGHTA and CDR2 is FQGTGA. This CDR3 contains 12 residues. Trimming shortened V by 4 bases and J by 5 bases, and 6 bases separated the two germline ends.

The chain couples TRBV28 to TRBJ1-2; 8 bases fit TRBD1. The V gene end was trimmed by 3 bases and the J gene end by 4 bases; junction bases not matched to a gene: 4. Germline CDR1 and CDR2: MDHEN and SYDVKM. This CDR3 has 14 amino acids. The CDR3 here is CASSFAGGVYGYTF. CDR3 in DNA: TGTGCCAGCAGTTTCGCAGGGGGCGTCTATGGCTACACCTTC.

The V call is TRBV7-2, the J call TRBJ1-5; 8 bases are a match to TRBD1. There are 16 residues in the CDR3. V was clipped by 1 base and J by 3 bases; unmatched bases: 5. Germline V gene sequence: CDR1 SGHTA, CDR2 FQGNSA. This CDR3 is CASSLEGQVNNQPQHF. In DNA, the CDR3 is TGTGCCAGCAGCTTAGAGGGACAGGTAAACAATCAGCCCCAGCATTTT.

CDR3 nucleotide sequence: TGTGCCAGCAACGACGGGATCGACGGGCAGTACTTC. It yields the protein CASNDGIDGQYF. This sequence joins TRBV28 and TRBJ2-7; a possible D gene is TRBD2 (5 bases). V gave up 7 bases and J gave up 9 bases, with 16 bases separating them. CDR1 and CDR2 (germline): MDHEN, SYDVKM. The CDR3 sequence is 12 residues long.

Only a few counts were recorded for this clonotype. The rearrangement joins TRBV5-1 to TRBJ2-5, with D possibly matching TRBD2 (5 bases). Germline V gene lookup returns CDR1 SGHRS and CDR2 YFSETQ. The length of the CDR3 is 13 residues. The V end lost 5 bases, the J end lost 5 bases, and 13 bases lay between the germline ends. CDR3 protein: CASRPGNGETQYF. The CDR3 DNA sequence: TGCGCCAGCAGACCGGGAAACGGGGAGACCCAGTACTTC.

This clonotype was counted only a few times. The chain couples TRBV5-1 to TRBJ1-2; weak D call: TRBD1 (5 bases). Trimming removed 0 bases from V and 8 bases from J, with 14 bases in between. Germline-derived CDR1 and CDR2 are SGHRS and YFSETQ. CDR3 length equals 14 residues. This CDR3 is CASSLALGTGGYTF. CDR3 bases: TGCGCCAGCAGCTTGGCTCTCGGGACCGGAGGCTACACCTTC. The variable domain in full, completed from reference TRBV5-1 and TRBJ1-2, reads KAGVTQTPRYLIKTRGQQVTLSCSPISGHRSVSWYQQTPGQGLQFLFEYFSETQRNKGNFPGRFSGRQFSNSRSEMNVSTLELGDSALYLCASSLALGTGGYTFGSGTRLTVV.

V usage is TRBV28 and J usage is TRBJ1-2; no clear D. Trimming removed 2 bases from V and 4 bases from J, with 2 bases in between. There are 11 residues in the CDR3. Germline CDR1 MDHEN, CDR2 SYDVKM. In DNA, the CDR3 is TGTGCCAGCAGTTTAAGCTATGGCTACACCTTC. Its protein product is CASSLSYGYTF.

This clonotype was detected ten times or more. The CDR3 region is CSLVAEAGNGYTF. CDR3 coding DNA: TGCAGCCTGGTCGCCGAGGCAGGGAATGGCTACACCTTC. The chain joins TRBV29-1 to TRBJ1-2, with D perhaps TRBD1 (5 bases). This CDR3 contains 13 residues. The V and J ends lost 8 bases and 6 bases respectively, with 19 bases between them. Germline V gene sequence: CDR1 SQVTM, CDR2 ANQGSEA. Full variable domain (outside the CDR3, taken from reference TRBV29-1 and TRBJ1-2): SAVISQKPSRDICQRGTSLTIQCQVDSQVTMMFWYRQQPGQSLTLIATANQGSEATYESGFVIDKFPISRPNLTFSTLTVSNMSPEDSSIYLCSLVAEAGNGYTFGSGTRLTVV.

Only a few counts were recorded for this clonotype. The chain is built from TRBV29-1 and TRBJ2-7, with TRBD1 identical over 11 bases. Germline-derived CDR1 and CDR2 are SQVTM and ANQGSEA. The CDR3 extends over 14 amino acids. Trimming removed 5 bases from V and 7 bases from J; junction bases left unmatched: 10. CDR3 DNA sequence: TGCAGCGTTAGAACCGGACAGGGGGCCGGAGAGCAGTACTTC. Translation gives CSVRTGQGAGEQYF.